These T cell receptor beta chains were read from a single sample in a study of T cells in Graves' hyperthyroidism and ophthalmopathy. MiXCR, applied by TCRdb to the multiplex PCR reads, yields one record per CDR3 protein. The data hold 450,000 to 550,000 distinct CDR3 sequences, with approximately 24% observed a single time. Sequenced material: blood. The receptors here all came from a woman aged 25 to 39 with Graves' ophthalmopathy. Both conserved end residues are part of each CDR3. The D gene is left open where the match is weak. Expanded clones get a size class; other rows say once, few or many, or leave the size out.

>TRBJ2-7|-|-|TRBV12-3/TRBV12-4
TGTGCCAGCAGGCGGGACCCGGAGGAATACGAGCAGTACTTC
CASRRDPEEYEQYF
>TRBJ1-1|TRBD1|-|TRBV3-1
TGTGCCAGCAGCCAAGGGGGGAAGGGGGCGGGGACTTTCTTT
CASSQGGKGAGTFF
>TRBJ2-7|TRBD2|-|TRBV5-1
TGCGCCAGCAGCTTGGCGGGACTAGCGGGGTCCTACGAGCAGTACTTC
CASSLAGLAGSYEQYF
>TRBJ1-2|-|many|TRBV7-8
TGTGCCAGCAGCTTAGGGGGGACGATCTATGGCTACACCTTC
CASSLGGTIYGYTF
>TRBJ2-7|-|many|TRBV6-2/TRBV6-3
TGTGCCAGCAGCCAGGGAGATTCCTACGAGCAGTACTTC
CASSQGDSYEQYF
>TRBJ2-7|TRBD1|-|TRBV5-1
TGCGCCAGCAGCGACAGGGGGGACTCCTACGAGCAGTACTTC
CASSDRGDSYEQYF
>TRBJ1-2|-|-|TRBV30
TGTGCCCACCTTGAGGGAGTGGGTGGCTACACCTTC
CAHLEGVGGYTF
>TRBJ1-5|-|few|TRBV6-1
TGTGCCAGCATCCCTCTTCAAACAGGGACGGGGCAGCCCCAGCATTTT
CASIPLQTGTGQPQHF
>TRBJ1-2|-|few|TRBV5-1
TGCGCCAGCAGCTGGGAAAATCCCTCACCCTATGGCTACACCTTC
CASSWENPSPYGYTF
>TRBJ1-1|-|many|TRBV18
TGTGCCAGCTCACCACTCGAGGCGACTGAAGCTTTCTTT
CASSPLEATEAFF
>TRBJ1-1|-|-|TRBV27
TGTGCCAGCAGTACCATGCGGGGGAACACTGAAGCTTTCTTT
CASSTMRGNTEAFF
>TRBJ2-7|-|-|TRBV4-1
TGCGCCAGCAGCCAAGGGCAGGGTCTTATTACCTACGAGCAGTACTTC
CASSQGQGLITYEQYF
>TRBJ1-2|TRBD1|many|TRBV29-1
TGCAGCGTTGTGCAGGGGGCGTACCGTGGCTACACCTTC
CSVVQGAYRGYTF
>TRBJ1-2|TRBD1|-|TRBV19
TGTGCCAGTAGTACCCTGGACAGGGCGCGCTATGGCTACACCTTC
CASSTLDRARYGYTF
>TRBJ1-2|-|many|TRBV7-2
TGTGCCAGCAGTTTTGGCACAAACTATGGCTACACCTTC
CASSFGTNYGYTF
>TRBJ2-5|-|many|TRBV2
TGTGCCAGCAGAATGGCGGTAGAGACCCAGTACTTC
CASRMAVETQYF
>TRBJ1-1|-|-|TRBV5-1
TGCGCCAGCAGCCCCGGAGGCGTCAGCAGCGCAGAAGCTTTCTTT
CASSPGGVSSAEAFF
>TRBJ2-5|TRBD2|many|TRBV7-3
TGTGCCAGCAGCTCGGGACTAGCGGGGCTACAAGAGACCCAGTACTTC
CASSSGLAGLQETQYF
>TRBJ1-1|-|few|TRBV18
TGTGCCAGCTCACCAGCAAGGAGTGAAGCTTTCTTT
CASSPARSEAFF
>TRBJ2-7|-|few|TRBV20-1
TGCAGTGCAGAACCCCCGGGACATCGATACGAGCAGTACTTC
CSAEPPGHRYEQYF
>TRBJ1-1|TRBD1|-|TRBV6-5
TGTGCCAGCAGTTATCAGAGGACAGGGTATAACACTGAAGCTTTCTTT
CASSYQRTGYNTEAFF
>TRBJ1-1|-|-|TRBV28
TGTGCCAGCAACGAAAGGGTGCGCACTGAAGCTTTCTTT
CASNERVRTEAFF
>TRBJ2-5|TRBD1|few|TRBV3-1
TGTGCCAGCAGCCAAGATTTTAGTAGTCCAGGGGGTGCCTGGGGGACCCAGTACTTC
CASSQDFSSPGGAWGTQYF
>TRBJ1-5|TRBD1|many|TRBV2
TGTGCCAGCAGTGCACAGGGGGCAGGGAGTCAGCCCCAGCATTTT
CASSAQGAGSQPQHF
>TRBJ2-7|-|many|TRBV12-5
TGTGCTAGTGCTATCGACAGAAGCTACGAGCAGTACTTC
CASAIDRSYEQYF
>TRBJ1-5|-|many|TRBV2
TGTGCCAGCAGTGATGAAGGGGATCAGCCCCAGCATTTT
CASSDEGDQPQHF
>TRBJ1-3|-|many|TRBV12-3/TRBV12-4
TGTGCCAGCAGTTGGGTAGTTTCTGGAAACACCATATATTTT
CASSWVVSGNTIYF
>TRBJ2-2|TRBD1|many|TRBV6-1
TGTGCCAGCAGGGGACAGGGGAAGAACACCGGGGAGCTGTTTTTT
CASRGQGKNTGELFF
>TRBJ1-5|TRBD1|few|TRBV20-1
TGCAGTGCTCGAGGGACAGGGGGTAGCAATCAGCCCCAGCATTTT
CSARGTGGSNQPQHF
>TRBJ1-1|-|-|TRBV19
TGTGCCAGTAGTACTCCTCTCAGGGGAGAGACTGAAGCTTTCTTT
CASSTPLRGETEAFF
>TRBJ1-1|-|many|TRBV28
TGTGCCAGCAGTTCGCACTGGGGTACGAACACTGAAGCTTTCTTT
CASSSHWGTNTEAFF
>TRBJ2-5|-|-|TRBV10-3
TGTGCCATCAGGCAGTCGGAGACCCAGTACTTC
CAIRQSETQYF
>TRBJ2-4|TRBD2|-|TRBV25-1
TGTGCCAGCAGTGAATCTCCCCAGGGAGGGACCAAAAACATTCAGTACTTC
CASSESPQGGTKNIQYF
>TRBJ2-5|-|many|TRBV20-1
TGCAGTGCTAGACTACCCGAAGAGACCCAGTACTTC
CSARLPEETQYF
>TRBJ1-2|TRBD1|-|TRBV6-1
TGTGCCAGCAGTCGTACGGGACAGGGGGCTAACTATGGCTACACCTTC
CASSRTGQGANYGYTF
>TRBJ2-5|TRBD2|-|TRBV24-1
TGTGCCACCAGTGACTCCCCCGGGACTAGCGCTATACAAGAGACCCAGTACTTC
CATSDSPGTSAIQETQYF
>TRBJ1-2|-|few|TRBV11-3
TGTGCCAGCAGCTCGGGACGGATCTATGGCTACACCTTC
CASSSGRIYGYTF
>TRBJ2-7|TRBD1|many|TRBV20-1
TGCAGTGCTAGTAAACCGACAGGGTTTAGCTCCTACGAGCAGTACTTC
CSASKPTGFSSYEQYF
>TRBJ1-2|TRBD1|few|TRBV28
TGTGCCAGCAGCCAGGCAGGGGGCGAAGGCTACACCTTC
CASSQAGGEGYTF
>TRBJ2-7|-|many|TRBV12-3/TRBV12-4
TGTGCCAGCAGCCCTGACCGCTACGAGCAGTACTTC
CASSPDRYEQYF
>TRBJ1-5|TRBD1|many|TRBV27
TGTGCCAGCAGGGGGGGACAGACTGATCAGCCCCAGCATTTT
CASRGGQTDQPQHF
>TRBJ1-5|TRBD1|-|TRBV6-2/TRBV6-3
TGTGCCAGCAGTTACCCGTACAGGGGTGGCAATCAGCCCCAGCATTTT
CASSYPYRGGNQPQHF
>TRBJ2-7|TRBD2|once|TRBV7-2
TGTGCCAGCAGCGCGGCCGGGACTAGCAGTGCCGAGCAGTACTTC
CASSAAGTSSAEQYF
>TRBJ1-5|-|-|TRBV28
TGTGCCAGCAGTGAGGTCAATCAGCCCCAGCATTTT
CASSEVNQPQHF
>TRBJ1-5|TRBD1|few|TRBV4-3
TGCGCCAGCAGCCAGGCGCTGGGGGACAGCGGCCACCAGCCCCAGCATTTT
CASSQALGDSGHQPQHF
>TRBJ2-2|-|-|TRBV15
TGTGCCACCAGACTTGTAAGGGGTACCGGGGAGCTGTTTTTT
CATRLVRGTGELFF
>TRBJ2-5|-|-|TRBV6-2/TRBV6-3
TGTGCCAGCACTTGGACAGTCGAAGAGACCCAGTACTTC
CASTWTVEETQYF
>TRBJ2-7|TRBD1|-|TRBV12-3/TRBV12-4
TGTGCCAGCAGTTTGGGACAGGGAAGTGGCTACGAGCAGTACTTC
CASSLGQGSGYEQYF
>TRBJ1-1|-|few|TRBV11-2
TGTGCCACCCCCAAGGGGGGGCAGACAGAAGCTTTCTTT
CATPKGGQTEAFF